Given below is one T cell receptor beta chain in context. The use of a sample-barcoded 5' primer and a J-beta primer mix characterized a second PCR of 7 to 11 cycles. Using its own MiXCR run on the 5' RACE reads, TCRdb lists one record per CDR3 protein. The sample has roughly 680,000 distinct CDR3 sequences, around 52% seen once. Germline V gives CDR1 ENHRY, CDR2 SYGVKD. The CDR3 has 16 amino acids. The J segment lost 0 bases and the V segment lost 5 bases, leaving 6 bases of the junction unmatched. This record belongs to a study of blood T cells in healthy people across ages. The J gene is TRBJ2-2, the V gene TRBV10-3, with TRBD1 matching 7 bases. Sequencing input: blood. The sequence came from a woman at least 80 years old in good health. This CDR3 reads CAISLKTGTNTGELFF. The DNA for the CDR3 is TGTGCCATCAGTTTAAAGACAGGGACGAACACCGGGGAGCTGTTTTTT.